These T cell receptor beta chains were read from a single sample in a study of blood T cell repertoires in COVID-19. Sequenced by immunoSEQ multiplex PCR; TCRdb stores in-frame clones only, minus some. Of approximately 190,000 clones listed, about 82% were seen once; the top ten hold under 5.5%. Material for sequencing was peripheral blood. These receptors originate from a woman in her 30s with acute or convalescent COVID-19. Both conserved end residues are trimmed from each CDR3. Each record gives: V gene, CDR3 length, D gene, CDR3 protein. D genes are given only for firm matches.

>TRBV5-1|13|TRBD2
ASSFIAGVYNEQF
>TRBV9|14|TRBD1
ASSVGQGVGSTEAF
>TRBV21-1|20|NA
ASSKGLWETSGGERNTGELF
>TRBV5-6|13|TRBD1
ASSWRDRPNEKLF
>TRBV6-5|13|TRBD1
ASRETGKNNEKLF
>TRBV11-2|12|TRBD1
ASGGTGDGDGYT
>TRBV30|12|NA
AFSQWGGNTEAF
>TRBV21-1|15|NA
ASGRAPGTPSTDTQY
>TRBV11-2|11|NA
ASSLGGDQPQH
>TRBV7-6|13|TRBD1
ASSLGQGSYNEQF
>TRBV28|12|TRBD1
AGRRDRPGTEAF
>TRBV12-5|14|TRBD1
ASGLEEDRGNYGYT
>TRBV15|10|NA
ATSTHSYEQY
>TRBV11-2|14|NA
ASSSPRDGTNYGYT
>TRBV7-8|14|NA
ASSFSGGDITGELF
>TRBV3-1/TRBV3-2|14|TRBD1
ASSPGTGRLNTEAF
>TRBV4-1|12|NA
ASSQDPGNTEAF
>TRBV30|12|TRBD1
AWDTGTGGTKQY
>TRBV2|11|NA
ASSTGIQETQY
>TRBV28|13|NA
ASSLGQGRINEQF
>TRBV4-1|17|TRBD1
ASSLTGTGSNSGANVLT
>TRBV27|12|TRBD2
ASAPIGGGSEQY
>TRBV5-1|12|NA
ASSLDGGNYGYT
>TRBV19|12|TRBD1
ASTPRDSLQGAF
>TRBV3-1/TRBV3-2|12|TRBD1
ASSSGGPGNTIY
>TRBV9|13|NA
ASSPLGGFQETQY
>TRBV18|13|NA
ASSRPGQNTDTQY
>TRBV5-1|14|TRBD1
ASNLRTGQAGGEQF
>TRBV7-9|13|TRBD1
ASSYRQGGKETQY
>TRBV10-3|12|NA
AISDGPPRTEAF
>TRBV30|11|NA
AWSVGVDYGYT